This record covers a single T cell receptor beta chain. Assay: immunoSEQ multiplex PCR; the TCRdb copy retains only in-frame clones and omits some. The table shows 70,000 or so clones, with roughly 91% occurring only once. These data belong to a study of T cell changes during pregnancy in multiple sclerosis. Germline V gene data show CDR1 as MNHEY and CDR2 as SVGAGI. V trimming: 7 bases; J trimming: 4 bases; junction bases outside the gene matches: 3. The CDR3 is 13 residues long. The sequences come from peripheral blood, collected in the third trimester of pregnancy. The J gene is TRBJ2-2, the V gene TRBV6-5, with TRBD1 matching over 7 bases. The sequence was obtained from a female donor in good health, enrolled as a control in a pregnancy study. Here the CDR3 DNA reads TGTGCCAGCATACAGGGGAGCACCGGGGAGCTGTTTTTT. This translates into CASIQGSTGELFF.